A single sample is the source of the 10 T cell receptor beta chains below, sequenced in a study of T-cell reconstitution after alpha-beta-depleted transplantation in children. As it was prepared, the TCRbeta library received unique molecular identifiers. A single record per CDR3 protein comes from TCRdb applying MiXCR to the PCR reads. The data contain hundreds of thousands of distinct CDR3 sequences, about 16% of them singletons. The starting material was PBMCs, mostly from graft donor cells, obtained 360 days after TCRalphabeta/CD19-depleted stem cell transplant. These receptors originate from a male patient aged 2 to 10 who had a stem cell transplant for acute lymphoblastic leukemia, so the T cells may come from the graft donor.

The chain couples TRBV18 to TRBJ2-7; D unclear. V was pared by 1 base and J by 0 bases, with 13 bases between. CDR1 and CDR2 from the germline V gene are KGHSH and LQKENI. The CDR3 contains 16 residues. CDR3 bases: TGTGCCAGCTCACCACAAGTAGGGATCAGCTCCTACGAGCAGTACTTC. Translated: CASSPQVGISSYEQYF.

This clonotype was counted only a few times. The chain has TRBV5-6 and TRBJ1-2, with D unresolved. This CDR3 is 14 amino acids long. V lost 1 base, J lost 1 base, and 8 bases lay in between. The germline gives CDR1 SGHDT, CDR2 YYEEEE. CDR3 amino acids: CASSLRVLNYGYTF. The CDR3 DNA reads TGTGCCAGCAGCTTGCGAGTCCTTAACTATGGCTACACCTTC.

This clonotype was recorded many times. The chain carries TRBV4-1 and TRBJ2-3; D ambiguous. Trimming shortened V by 1 base and J by 5 bases, and 7 bases separated the two germline ends. CDR1 is MGHRA and CDR2 is YSYEKL in the germline V gene. The CDR3 loop spans 13 amino acids. The CDR3 here is CASSQVRGDTQYF. The DNA of the CDR3 is TGCGCCAGCAGCCAAGTTCGCGGAGATACGCAGTATTTT.

The table lists this clonotype with a few counts. The chain links TRBV10-3 to TRBJ2-7; no reliable D call. Trimming stripped 5 bases from V and 2 bases from J, with 4 bases between. CDR3 length: 11 residues. Germline V gene lookup returns CDR1 ENHRY and CDR2 SYGVKD. CDR3 protein: CAISTTYEQYF. The CDR3 DNA follows: TGTGCCATCAGTACTACCTACGAGCAGTACTTC.

The rearrangement links TRBV10-3 to TRBJ1-4; no clear D gene. The germline V gene has CDR1 ENHRY and CDR2 SYGVKD. The CDR3 has 12 amino acids. Trimming left V 4 bases short and J 8 bases short, with 8 bases between. In nucleotides, the CDR3 is TGTGCCATCAGTGGAAATCAGGAAAAACTGTTTTTT. Residues: CAISGNQEKLFF.

The table lists this clonotype with a few counts. This rearrangement joins TRBV20-1 to TRBJ2-7, with 7 bases lining up with TRBD2. Per the germline V gene, CDR1 is DFQATT and CDR2 is SNEGSKA (reference sequence). The CDR3 is 17 residues long. V shed 0 bases and J 0 bases; nucleotides not matched to a gene: 11. The CDR3 DNA is TGCAGTGCTAGAGATCCGAGCGGGATCCTCAGCTCCTACGAGCAGTACTTC. It yields the protein CSARDPSGILSSYEQYF.

This clonotype has just a few counts. V gene TRBV21-1 combines with J gene TRBJ2-1; the listed D gene, TRBD2, was not tested against the DNA. TRBV21-1 is designated a pseudogene. This CDR3 is built from 19 residues. CDR3 nucleotides: TGTGCCAGCAGCAAGGGGACTAGGCGAGCCTCCGGCTCCTACAATGAGCAGTTCTTC. As protein: CASSKGTRRASGSYNEQFF.

CDR3 residues: CSVGEDTQYF. CDR3 nucleotides: TGCAGCGTTGGGGAAGATACGCAGTATTTT. The chain is built from TRBV29-1 and TRBJ2-3; D unclear. V shed 4 bases and J shed 5 bases, with 4 bases lying between them. CDR3 length: 10 residues. Germline V gene lookup returns CDR1 SQVTM and CDR2 ANQGSEA.

The V call is TRBV18, the J call TRBJ2-6; 14 positions agree with TRBD2. The CDR3 spans 18 residues. V lost 4 bases to trimming and J lost 0 bases; unmatched junction nucleotides: 2. The germline V gene encodes CDR1 KGHSH and CDR2 LQKENI. This CDR3 reads CASSLGLAGGSGANVLTF. The CDR3 region has the DNA TGTGCCAGCTCACTTGGACTAGCGGGGGGCTCTGGGGCCAACGTCCTGACTTTC.

This clonotype was seen only a few times. As DNA, the CDR3 is TGTGCCAGCAGCTTAGCGGGGGGACTAGCGGGAAACCGGAACAATGAGCAGTTCTTC. Its protein is CASSLAGGLAGNRNNEQFF. The chain links TRBV11-1 to TRBJ2-1; 13 positions match TRBD2. Germline-derived CDR1 and CDR2 are SGHAT and FQDESV (reference sequence). This CDR3 comprises 19 residues. Unmatched junction bases numbered 10, after V lost 0 bases and J lost 5 bases.